The entry below gives a single T cell receptor beta chain sequence along with its context. The data derive from a study of blood T cell repertoires in COVID-19. The repertoire was sequenced with immunoSEQ multiplex PCR; TCRdb's copy has only in-frame clones and lacks some. This sample has 150,000 to 190,000 clones, with 75% to 90% found just once. V was pared by 2 bases and J by 7 bases, with 14 bases between. The CDR3 contains 14 residues. Germline assignment: CDR1 LGHDT and CDR2 YNNKEL (reference sequence). The receptor was derived from a woman aged 40 to 49 with acute or convalescent COVID-19. Sequences were obtained from peripheral blood. The rearrangement links TRBV3-1 (or the pseudogene TRBV3-2) to TRBJ1-2; tentative D call: TRBD1 (5 bases). CDR3 sequence reads: CASSQLIQGPGYTF. The DNA for the CDR3 is TGTGCCAGCAGCCAACTTATCCAGGGCCCTGGCTACACCTTC.